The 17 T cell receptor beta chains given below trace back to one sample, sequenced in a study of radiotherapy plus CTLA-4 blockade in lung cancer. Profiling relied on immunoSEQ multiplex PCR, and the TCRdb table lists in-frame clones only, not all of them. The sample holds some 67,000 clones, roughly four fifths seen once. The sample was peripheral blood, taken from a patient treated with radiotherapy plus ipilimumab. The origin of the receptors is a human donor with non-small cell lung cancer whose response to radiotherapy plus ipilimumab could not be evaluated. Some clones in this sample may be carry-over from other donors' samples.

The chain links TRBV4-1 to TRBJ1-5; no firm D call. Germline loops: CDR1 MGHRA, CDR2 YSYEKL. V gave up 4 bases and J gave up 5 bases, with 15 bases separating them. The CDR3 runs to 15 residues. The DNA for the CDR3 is TGCGCCAGCAGCCCCTTCGAGGGTCCACATCAGCCCCAGCATTTT. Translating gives CASSPFEGPHQPQHF.

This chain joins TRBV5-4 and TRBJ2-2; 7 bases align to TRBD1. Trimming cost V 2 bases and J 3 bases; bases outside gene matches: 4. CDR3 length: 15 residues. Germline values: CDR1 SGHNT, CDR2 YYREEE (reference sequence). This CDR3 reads CASSFGQADTGELFF. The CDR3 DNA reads TGTGCCAGCAGCTTTGGACAGGCTGACACCGGGGAGCTGTTTTTT.

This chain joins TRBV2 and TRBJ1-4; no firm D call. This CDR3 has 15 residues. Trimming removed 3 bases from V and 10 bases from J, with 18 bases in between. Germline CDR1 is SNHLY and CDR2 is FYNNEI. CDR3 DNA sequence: TGTGCCAGCAGTGAGAGGCAAACCGTCTATGCAAAACTGTTTTTT. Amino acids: CASSERQTVYAKLFF.

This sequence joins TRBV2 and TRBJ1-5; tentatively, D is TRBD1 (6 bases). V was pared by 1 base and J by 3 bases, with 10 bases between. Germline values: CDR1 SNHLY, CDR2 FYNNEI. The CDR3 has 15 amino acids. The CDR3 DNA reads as TGTGCCAGCAGTGAAGTGGGGGCTCTCAATCAGCCCCAGCATTTT. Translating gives CASSEVGALNQPQHF.

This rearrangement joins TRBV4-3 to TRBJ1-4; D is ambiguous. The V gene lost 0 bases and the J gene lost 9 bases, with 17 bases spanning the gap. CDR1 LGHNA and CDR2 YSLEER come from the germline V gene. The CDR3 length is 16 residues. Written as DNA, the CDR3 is TGCGCCAGCAGCCAAGAGGCTCTTGGGCCAGGCAAAAAACTGTTTTTT. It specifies CASSQEALGPGKKLFF.

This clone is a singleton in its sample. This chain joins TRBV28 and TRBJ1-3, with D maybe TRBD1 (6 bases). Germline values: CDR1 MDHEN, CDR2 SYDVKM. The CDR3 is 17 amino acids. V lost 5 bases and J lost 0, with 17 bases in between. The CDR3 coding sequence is TGTGCCAGCAGTCCCCCCCGACAGGCAATCTCTGGAAACACCATATATTTT. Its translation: CASSPPRQAISGNTIYF.

DNA of the CDR3: TGTGCCAGCAGTGATTTAGGGGTCGGCTACAATGAGCAGTTCTTC. Amino acid sequence: CASSDLGVGYNEQFF. This rearrangement joins TRBV2 to TRBJ2-1, with a weak D call TRBD1 (5 bases). This CDR3 region has 15 residues. Looked up from germline, CDR1 is SNHLY and CDR2 is FYNNEI. The V end lost 3 bases, the J end lost 3 bases, and 12 bases lay between the germline ends.

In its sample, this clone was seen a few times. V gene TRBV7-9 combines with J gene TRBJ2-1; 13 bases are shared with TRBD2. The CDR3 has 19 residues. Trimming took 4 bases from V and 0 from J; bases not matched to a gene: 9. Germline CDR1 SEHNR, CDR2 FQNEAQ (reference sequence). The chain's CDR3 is CASSWTGTSGDFSYNEQFF. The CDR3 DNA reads TGTGCCAGCAGCTGGACCGGGACTAGCGGGGATTTCTCCTACAATGAGCAGTTCTTC.

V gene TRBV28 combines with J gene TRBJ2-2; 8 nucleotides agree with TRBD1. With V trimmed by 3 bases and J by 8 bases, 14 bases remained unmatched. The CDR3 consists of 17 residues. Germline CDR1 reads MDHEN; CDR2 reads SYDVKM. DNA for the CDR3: TGTGCCAGCAGTTTTACTTCAGGGGGCCCTCTTGGAGGGGAGCTGTTTTTT. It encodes CASSFTSGGPLGGELFF.

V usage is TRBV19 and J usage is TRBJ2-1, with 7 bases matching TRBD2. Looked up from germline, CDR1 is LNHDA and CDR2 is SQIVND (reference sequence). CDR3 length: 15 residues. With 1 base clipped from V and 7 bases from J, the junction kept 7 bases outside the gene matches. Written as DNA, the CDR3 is TGTGCCAGTAGTATAGGGGGCGGACTAGTGAATGAGCAGTTCTTC. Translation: CASSIGGGLVNEQFF.

The CDR3 sequence is CASSQDRQGNEQFF. CDR3 sequence (DNA): TGTGCCAGCAGCCAAGATCGTCAGGGGAATGAGCAGTTCTTC. The chain combines TRBV4-2 with TRBJ2-1; TRBD1 might be the D (6 bases). CDR3 length: 14 residues. Germline-derived CDR1 and CDR2 are LGHNA and YNFKEQ. V was shortened by 0 bases and J by 7 bases, with 10 bases between the two germline ends.

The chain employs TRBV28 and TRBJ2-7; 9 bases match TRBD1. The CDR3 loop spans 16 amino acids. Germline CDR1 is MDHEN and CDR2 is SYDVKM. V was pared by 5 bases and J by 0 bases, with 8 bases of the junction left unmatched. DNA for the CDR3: TGTGCCAGCAGTACCCCCGGGACAGGGCTCTCCTACGAGCAGTACTTC. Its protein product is CASSTPGTGLSYEQYF.

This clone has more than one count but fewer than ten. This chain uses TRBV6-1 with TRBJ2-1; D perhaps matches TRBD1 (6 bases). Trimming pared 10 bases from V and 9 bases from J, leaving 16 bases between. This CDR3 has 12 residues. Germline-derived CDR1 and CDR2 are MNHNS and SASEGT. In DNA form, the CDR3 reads TGTGCCACCACAGGGATAGGCGGTGAGCAGTTCTTC. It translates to CATTGIGGEQFF.

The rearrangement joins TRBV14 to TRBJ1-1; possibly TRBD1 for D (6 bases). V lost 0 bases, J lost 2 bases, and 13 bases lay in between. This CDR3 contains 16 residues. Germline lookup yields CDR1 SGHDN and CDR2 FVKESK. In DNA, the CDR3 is TGTGCCAGCAGCCAAGATAGGGACATAGTAAACACTGAAGCTTTCTTT. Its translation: CASSQDRDIVNTEAFF.

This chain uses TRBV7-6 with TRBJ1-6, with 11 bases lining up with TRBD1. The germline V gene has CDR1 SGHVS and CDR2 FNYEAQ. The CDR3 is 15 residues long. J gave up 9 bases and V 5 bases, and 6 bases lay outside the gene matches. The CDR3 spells CASSPRTGGSSPLHF. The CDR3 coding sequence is TGTGCCAGCAGCCCCCGGACAGGGGGCTCTTCACCCCTCCACTTT.

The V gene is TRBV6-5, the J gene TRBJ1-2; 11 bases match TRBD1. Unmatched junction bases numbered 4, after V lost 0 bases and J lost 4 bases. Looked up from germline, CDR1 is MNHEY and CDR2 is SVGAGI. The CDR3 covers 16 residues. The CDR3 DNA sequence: TGTGCCAGCAGTTACTCCAGGACAGGGGGCAGCTATGGCTACACCTTC. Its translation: CASSYSRTGGSYGYTF.

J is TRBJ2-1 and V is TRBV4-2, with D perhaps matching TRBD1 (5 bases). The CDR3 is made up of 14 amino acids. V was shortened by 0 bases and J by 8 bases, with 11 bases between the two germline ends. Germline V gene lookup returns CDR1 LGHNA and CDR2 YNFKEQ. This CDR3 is CASSQDRQIDEQFF. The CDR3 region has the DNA TGTGCCAGCAGCCAAGATAGACAGATAGATGAGCAGTTCTTC.